Presented here are 17 T cell receptor beta chains from one specimen sequenced in a study of T cells in Graves' hyperthyroidism and ophthalmopathy. The source material, RNA transcripts, was used to amplify TCR beta CDR3 regions. The primer set for the first-round RT-PCR of the TCR CDR3 was HTBI. TCRdb re-called the multiplex PCR reads with MiXCR, one entry per CDR3 protein. The table lists 300,000 to 350,000 distinct CDR3 sequences, approximately 15% of them singletons. What was sequenced was blood. These receptors were taken from a man in his thirties or forties with Graves' hyperthyroidism.

This clonotype came up many times. This chain links TRBV11-2 with TRBJ2-2; D might be TRBD2 (5 bases). The V gene lost 4 bases and the J gene lost 7 bases, with 16 bases spanning the gap. The CDR3 loop spans 15 amino acids. The germline CDR1 and CDR2 sequences are SGHAT and FQNNGV. CDR3 nucleotides: TGTGCCAGCAGCTCCACTAGGGCGCGCTTCGGGGAGCTGTTTTTT. This gives the protein CASSSTRARFGELFF.

The chain joins TRBV7-3 to TRBJ2-5; TRBD1 matches 8 bases. The CDR3 totals 15 residues. The V gene's germline CDR1 is SGHTA and CDR2 FQGTGA. Trimming removed 5 bases from V and 5 bases from J; junction bases left unmatched: 10. CDR3 in amino acids: CASSPTPGQVETQYF. The CDR3 DNA sequence: TGTGCCAGCAGCCCAACCCCGGGACAGGTGGAGACCCAGTACTTC.

This clonotype was seen many times. The rearrangement uses TRBV12-3 or TRBV12-4 and TRBJ2-7, with D possibly TRBD1 on 6 matching bases. The V gene lost 8 bases and the J gene lost 3 bases, with 14 bases spanning the gap. The CDR3 loop spans 13 amino acids. CDR3 protein: CASARGQNYEQYF. The CDR3 DNA follows: TGTGCCAGCGCACGCGGACAGAACTACGAGCAGTACTTC.

In DNA form, the CDR3 reads TGCGCCAGCAGCTTGGAGCCCGGAGTAATTACCGGGGAGCTGTTTTTT. Its translation: CASSLEPGVITGELFF. The chain couples TRBV5-1 to TRBJ2-2; D gene ambiguous. There are 16 residues in the CDR3. The ends were cut back, 0 bases at V and 5 bases at J, with 14 bases in the middle. CDR1 is SGHRS and CDR2 is YFSETQ in the germline V gene.

The V and J genes are TRBV18 and TRBJ2-5; D not certain. Trimming shortened V by 4 bases and J by 4 bases, and 16 bases separated the two germline ends. Germline assignment: CDR1 KGHSH and CDR2 LQKENI. The CDR3 totals 15 residues. CDR3 in amino acids: CASSLAVPAAETQYF. The CDR3 DNA follows: TGTGCCAGCTCACTTGCGGTACCCGCCGCAGAGACCCAGTACTTC.

This clonotype has ten or more counts. V gene TRBV2 combines with J gene TRBJ2-2; 7 nucleotides match TRBD2. Germline loops: CDR1 SNHLY, CDR2 FYNNEI. V dropped 4 bases and J dropped 2; count of bases not matched to a gene: 10. CDR3 length: 17 residues. The CDR3 sequence: CASSGVGTIPNTGELFF. In nucleotides, the CDR3 is TGTGCCAGCAGTGGGGTCGGGACTATTCCAAACACCGGGGAGCTGTTTTTT.

This clonotype was found many times. This chain uses TRBV3-1 with TRBJ2-1; 8 positions match TRBD2. CDR3 length: 16 amino acids. The germline gives CDR1 LGHDT, CDR2 YNNKEL (reference sequence). V gave up 0 bases and J gave up 4 bases; unmatched junction bases: 5. The CDR3 DNA reads as TGTGCCAGCAGCCAAGATCGGCCTAGCGGGTACAATGAGCAGTTCTTC. Its translation: CASSQDRPSGYNEQFF.

Comments on this clonotype: This may be a read error, as it is one base from a much larger clone. The CDR3 coding sequence is TGTACCAGCAGCTACCGGCTAGCAGATACGCAGTATTTT. Translated: CTSSYRLADTQYF. V and J are TRBV11-3 and TRBJ2-3; D unclear. The CDR3 sequence is 13 residues long. CDR1 is SGHNT and CDR2 is YENEEA in the germline V gene.

This clonotype was recorded many times. V usage is TRBV19 and J usage is TRBJ2-2, with 7 bases identical to TRBD1. This CDR3 has 15 amino acids. Germline values: CDR1 LNHDA, CDR2 SQIVND (reference sequence). V lost 3 bases to trimming and J lost 4 bases; unmatched junction nucleotides: 5. CDR3 loop: CASSIRDSFTGELFF. For the CDR3, the DNA is TGTGCCAGTAGTATCCGGGACAGTTTCACCGGGGAGCTGTTTTTT.

This clonotype turned up a few times. The J gene is TRBJ2-2, the V gene TRBV30; a weak D match, TRBD2 (5 bases). Germline V lookup: CDR1 GTSNPN, CDR2 SVGIG (reference sequence). V dropped 4 bases and J dropped 0 bases, with 9 bases sitting between them. CDR3 length equals 14 residues. CDR3 loop: CAWMALANTGELFF. The CDR3 DNA is TGTGCCTGGATGGCACTAGCGAACACCGGGGAGCTGTTTTTT.

This chain joins TRBV29-1 and TRBJ2-1; 9 nucleotides line up with TRBD2. V dropped 0 bases and J dropped 0; count of bases not matched to a gene: 6. Germline V gene data show CDR1 as SQVTM and CDR2 as ANQGSEA. CDR3 length equals 17 residues. CDR3 sequence (DNA): TGCAGCGTTGAAGAAGGGAGCGGGAGGTCCTCCTACAATGAGCAGTTCTTC. This gives the protein CSVEEGSGRSSYNEQFF.

V and J are TRBV3-1 and TRBJ2-4; D possibly matches TRBD1 or TRBD2 (5 bases each). V shed 2 bases and J shed 8 bases, with 22 bases lying between them. CDR1 is LGHDT and CDR2 is YNNKEL in the germline V gene (reference sequence). The CDR3 is made up of 17 amino acids. For the CDR3, the DNA is TGTGCCAGCAGCCAACCCGATCCGGGATACAGGAAATACATTCAGTACTTC. Translated: CASSQPDPGYRKYIQYF.

This clonotype was observed at least ten times. The J gene is TRBJ1-1, the V gene TRBV20-1; D not resolved. In germline, CDR1 is DFQATT, CDR2 SNEGSKA (reference sequence). The CDR3 has 13 amino acids. Between the trimmed V and J ends, which lost 3 bases and 4 bases, there was a span of 12 bases. Written as DNA, the CDR3 is TGCAGTGCTAGGGGTGATACGGGCACTGAAGCTTTCTTT. The encoded protein is CSARGDTGTEAFF.

V gene TRBV5-6 combines with J gene TRBJ1-2; D remains ambiguous. The CDR3 sequence is 14 residues long. V was cut by 4 bases and J by 4 bases, with 14 bases left in between. The germline gives CDR1 SGHDT, CDR2 YYEEEE. The CDR3 sequence: CASSPLGIGYGYTF. CDR3 DNA sequence: TGTGCCAGCAGCCCTTTGGGGATAGGCTATGGCTACACCTTC.

This clonotype was observed a few times. The J gene is TRBJ2-3, the V gene TRBV19; D might be TRBD2 (5 bases). The CDR3 has 16 amino acids. Trimming cost V 3 bases and J 2 bases, with 15 bases left between them. The germline V gene has CDR1 LNHDA and CDR2 SQIVND (reference sequence). CDR3 in amino acids: CASSMIRPGLTDTQYF. The CDR3 bases are TGTGCCAGTAGTATGATCCGACCTGGACTCACAGATACGCAGTATTTT.

This clonotype was counted ten times or more. This chain joins TRBV27 and TRBJ2-7, with a tentative D call TRBD1 (5 bases). The CDR3 sequence is 13 residues long. V lost 2 bases and J lost 1, with 6 bases in between. In germline, CDR1 is MNHEY, CDR2 SMNVEV (reference sequence). CDR3 nucleotides: TGTGCCAGCAGTTTACAGGGATCCTACGAGCAGTACTTC. Translation gives CASSLQGSYEQYF.

At least ten counts were recorded for this clonotype. V gene TRBV20-1 combines with J gene TRBJ1-2, with D unclear. V dropped 1 base and J dropped 5 bases, with 8 bases sitting between them. Germline assignment: CDR1 DFQATT and CDR2 SNEGSKA (reference sequence). The CDR3 is 12 amino acids. For the CDR3, the DNA is TGCAGTGCTAGAGCAGGAGGGTATGGCTACACCTTC. It yields the protein CSARAGGYGYTF.